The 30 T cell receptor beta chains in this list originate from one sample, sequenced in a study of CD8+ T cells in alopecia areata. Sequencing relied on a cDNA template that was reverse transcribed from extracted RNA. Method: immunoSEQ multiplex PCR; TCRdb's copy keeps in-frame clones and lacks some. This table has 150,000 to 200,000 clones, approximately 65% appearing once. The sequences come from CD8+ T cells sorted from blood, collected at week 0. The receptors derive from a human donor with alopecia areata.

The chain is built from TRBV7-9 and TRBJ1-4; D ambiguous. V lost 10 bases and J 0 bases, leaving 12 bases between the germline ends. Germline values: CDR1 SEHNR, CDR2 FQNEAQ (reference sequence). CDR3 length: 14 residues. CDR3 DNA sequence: TGTGCCACCGAGGCCGTTGCAACTAATGAAAAACTGTTTTTT. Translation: CATEAVATNEKLFF.

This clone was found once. The CDR3 here is CASGVANEAFF. CDR3 sequence (DNA): TGTGCCAGCGGGGTGGCTAATGAAGCTTTCTTT. The V gene is TRBV6-5, the J gene TRBJ1-1; D is ambiguous. The germline gives CDR1 MNHEY, CDR2 SVGAGI. V gave up 8 bases and J gave up 7 bases, with 11 bases separating them. This CDR3 region has 11 residues.

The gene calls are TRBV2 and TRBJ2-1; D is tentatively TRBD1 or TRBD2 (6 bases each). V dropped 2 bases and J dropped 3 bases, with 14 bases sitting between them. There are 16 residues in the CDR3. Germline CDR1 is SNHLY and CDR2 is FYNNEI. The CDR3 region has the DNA TGTGCCAGCAGTGAAATTTCGGGGGCAATCTACAATGAGCAGTTCTTC. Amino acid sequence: CASSEISGAIYNEQFF.

The CDR3 bases are TGTGCCAGCAGCTTCTCGGGTGATGGACTAGCGGGGGGGTACTCCTACAATGAGCAGTTCTTC. Its translation: CASSFSGDGLAGGYSYNEQFF. V gene TRBV13 combines with J gene TRBJ2-1; 15 bases map to TRBD2. This CDR3 is 21 amino acids long. The V and J ends lost 3 bases and 0 bases, in that order; junction bases with no gene match: 12. Per germline, CDR1 PRHDT and CDR2 FYEKMQ (reference sequence).

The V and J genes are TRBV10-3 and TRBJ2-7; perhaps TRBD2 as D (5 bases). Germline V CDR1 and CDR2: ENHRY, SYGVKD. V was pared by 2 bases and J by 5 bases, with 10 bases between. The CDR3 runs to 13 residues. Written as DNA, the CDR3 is TGTGCCATCAGTGAGGAGGGCTGGGACGAGCAGTACTTC. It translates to CAISEEGWDEQYF.

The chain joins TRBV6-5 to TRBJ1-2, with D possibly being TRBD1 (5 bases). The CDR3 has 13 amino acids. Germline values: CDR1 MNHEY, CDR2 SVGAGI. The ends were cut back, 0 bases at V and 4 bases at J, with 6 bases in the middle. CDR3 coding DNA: TGTGCCAGCAGTTACTCGGGGGTCTATGGCTACACCTTC. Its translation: CASSYSGVYGYTF.

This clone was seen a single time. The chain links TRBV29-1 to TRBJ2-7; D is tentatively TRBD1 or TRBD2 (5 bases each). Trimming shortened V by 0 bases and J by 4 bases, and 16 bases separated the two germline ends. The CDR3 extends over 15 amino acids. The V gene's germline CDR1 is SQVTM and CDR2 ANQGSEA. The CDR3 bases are TGCAGCGTTGAAGATGAGGGGCCCCATATTTACGAGCAGTACTTC. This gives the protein CSVEDEGPHIYEQYF.

For the CDR3, the DNA is TGTGCCAGCAAAGGGGGGAGAGGCAATCAGCCCCAGCATTTT. This gives the protein CASKGGRGNQPQHF. V is TRBV27 and J is TRBJ1-5, with D tentatively TRBD1 (6 bases). The CDR3 spans 14 residues. CDR1 is MNHEY and CDR2 is SMNVEV in the germline V gene (reference sequence). V was cut by 7 bases and J by 2 bases, with 12 bases left in between.

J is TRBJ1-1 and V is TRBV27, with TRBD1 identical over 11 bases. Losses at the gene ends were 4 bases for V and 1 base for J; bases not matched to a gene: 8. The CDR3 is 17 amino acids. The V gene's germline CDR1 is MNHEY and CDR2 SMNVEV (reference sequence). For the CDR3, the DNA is TGTGCCAGCAGTTCACCCGTAGGACAGGGGGCGAACACTGAAGCTTTCTTT. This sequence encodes CASSSPVGQGANTEAFF.

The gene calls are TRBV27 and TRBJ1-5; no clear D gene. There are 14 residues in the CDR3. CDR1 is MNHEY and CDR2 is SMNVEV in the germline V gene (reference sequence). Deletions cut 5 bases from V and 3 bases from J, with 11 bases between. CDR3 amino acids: CASSIDAPNQPQHF. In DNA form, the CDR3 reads TGTGCCAGCAGTATTGACGCACCCAATCAGCCCCAGCATTTT.

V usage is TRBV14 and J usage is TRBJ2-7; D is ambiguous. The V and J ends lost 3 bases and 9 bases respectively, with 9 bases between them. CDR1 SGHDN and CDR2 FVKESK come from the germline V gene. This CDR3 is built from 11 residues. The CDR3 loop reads CASSQGNAQYF. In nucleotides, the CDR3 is TGTGCCAGCAGCCAGGGGAACGCGCAGTACTTC.

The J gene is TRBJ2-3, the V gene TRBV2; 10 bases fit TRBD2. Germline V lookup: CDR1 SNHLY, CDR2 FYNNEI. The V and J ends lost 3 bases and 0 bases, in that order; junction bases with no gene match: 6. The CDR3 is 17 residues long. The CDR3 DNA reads TGTGCCAGCAGTGACGATAGCGGGGGGCCAAGCACAGATACGCAGTATTTT. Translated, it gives CASSDDSGGPSTDTQYF.

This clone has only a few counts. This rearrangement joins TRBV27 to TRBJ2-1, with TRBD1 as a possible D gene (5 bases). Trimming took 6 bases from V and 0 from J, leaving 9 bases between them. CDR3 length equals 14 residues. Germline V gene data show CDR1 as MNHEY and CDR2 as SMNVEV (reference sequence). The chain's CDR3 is CASRVQASYNEQFF. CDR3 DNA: TGTGCCAGCAGAGTACAGGCCTCCTACAATGAGCAGTTCTTC.

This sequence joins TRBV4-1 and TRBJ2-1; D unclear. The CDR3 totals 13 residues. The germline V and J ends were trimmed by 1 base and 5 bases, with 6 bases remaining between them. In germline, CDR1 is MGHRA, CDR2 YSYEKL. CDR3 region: CASSQVLDNEQFF. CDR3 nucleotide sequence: TGCGCCAGCAGCCAAGTGTTGGACAATGAGCAGTTCTTC.

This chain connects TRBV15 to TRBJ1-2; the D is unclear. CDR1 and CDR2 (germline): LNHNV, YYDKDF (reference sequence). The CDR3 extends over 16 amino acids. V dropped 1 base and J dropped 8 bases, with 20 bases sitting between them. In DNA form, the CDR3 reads TGTGCCACCAGCAGAGCCCCAGGTGAGAAGACGCCGGGCTACACCTTC. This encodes CATSRAPGEKTPGYTF.

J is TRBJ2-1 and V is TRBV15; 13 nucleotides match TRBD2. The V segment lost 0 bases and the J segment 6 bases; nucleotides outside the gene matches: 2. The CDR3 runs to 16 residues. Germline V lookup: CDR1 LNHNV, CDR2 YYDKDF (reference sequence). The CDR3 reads CATSRDTSGGANEQFF. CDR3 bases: TGTGCCACCAGCAGAGATACTAGCGGGGGGGCCAATGAGCAGTTCTTC. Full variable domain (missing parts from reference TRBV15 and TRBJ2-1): DAMVIQNPRYQVTQFGKPVTLSCSQTLNHNVMYWYQQKSSQAPKLLFHYYDKDFNNEADTPDNFQSRRPNTSFCFLDIRSPGLGDTAMYLCATSRDTSGGANEQFFGPGTRLTVL.

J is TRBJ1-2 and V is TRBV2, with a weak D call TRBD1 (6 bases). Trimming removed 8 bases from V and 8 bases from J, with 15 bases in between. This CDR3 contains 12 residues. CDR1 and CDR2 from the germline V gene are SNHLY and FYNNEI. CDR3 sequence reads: CASVFSGEGYTF. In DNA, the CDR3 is TGTGCCAGCGTATTTTCAGGGGAAGGCTACACCTTC.

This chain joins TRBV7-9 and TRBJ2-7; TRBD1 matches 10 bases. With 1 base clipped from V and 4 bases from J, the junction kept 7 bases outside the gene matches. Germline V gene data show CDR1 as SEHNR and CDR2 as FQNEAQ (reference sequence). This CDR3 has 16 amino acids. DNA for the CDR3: TGTGCCAGCAGCTTAGGGTGGACAGGGGGAAGATACGAGCAGTACTTC. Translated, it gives CASSLGWTGGRYEQYF.

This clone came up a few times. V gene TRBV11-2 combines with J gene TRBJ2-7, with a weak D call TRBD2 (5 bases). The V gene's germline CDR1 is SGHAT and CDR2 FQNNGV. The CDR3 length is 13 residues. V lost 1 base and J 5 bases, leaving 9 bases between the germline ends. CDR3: CASSLAGFHEQYF. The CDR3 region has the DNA TGTGCCAGCAGCTTAGCGGGGTTCCACGAGCAGTACTTC.

The CDR3 sequence: CASSLFYRAGGANVLTF. CDR3 bases: TGTGCCAGCAGTTTATTTTACAGGGCAGGAGGGGCCAACGTCCTGACTTTC. J is TRBJ2-6 and V is TRBV27; the D gene is possibly TRBD1 (6 bases). In germline, CDR1 is MNHEY, CDR2 SMNVEV (reference sequence). V shed 1 base and J shed 4 bases, with 14 bases lying between them. This CDR3 is built from 17 residues.

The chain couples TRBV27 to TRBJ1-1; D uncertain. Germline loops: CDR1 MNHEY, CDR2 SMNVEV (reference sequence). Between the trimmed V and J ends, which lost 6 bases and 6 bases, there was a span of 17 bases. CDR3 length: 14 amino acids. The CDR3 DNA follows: TGTGCCAGCAGCCAGTCAAATGGGATCGCTGAAGCTTTCTTT. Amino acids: CASSQSNGIAEAFF.

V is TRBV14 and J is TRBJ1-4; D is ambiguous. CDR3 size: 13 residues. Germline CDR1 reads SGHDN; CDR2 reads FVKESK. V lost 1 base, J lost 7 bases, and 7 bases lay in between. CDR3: CASSQVRREKLFF. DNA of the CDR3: TGTGCCAGCAGCCAAGTAAGACGTGAAAAACTGTTTTTT.

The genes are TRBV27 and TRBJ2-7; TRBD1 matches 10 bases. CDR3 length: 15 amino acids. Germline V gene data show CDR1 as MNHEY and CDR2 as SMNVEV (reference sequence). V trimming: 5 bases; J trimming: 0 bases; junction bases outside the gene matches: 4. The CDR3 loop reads CASSGGQGGSYEQYF. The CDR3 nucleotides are TGTGCCAGCAGTGGTGGACAGGGGGGCTCCTACGAGCAGTACTTC.

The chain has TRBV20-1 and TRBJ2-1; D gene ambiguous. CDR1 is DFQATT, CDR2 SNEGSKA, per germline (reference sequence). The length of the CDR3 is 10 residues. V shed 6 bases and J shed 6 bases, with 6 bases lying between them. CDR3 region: CSAPFNEQFF. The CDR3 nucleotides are TGCAGTGCGCCCTTCAATGAGCAGTTCTTC.

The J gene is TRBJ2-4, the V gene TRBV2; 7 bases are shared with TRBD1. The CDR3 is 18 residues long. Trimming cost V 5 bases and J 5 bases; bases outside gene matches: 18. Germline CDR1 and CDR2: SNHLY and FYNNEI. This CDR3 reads CASSRSPNRGVTENIQYF. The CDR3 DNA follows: TGTGCCAGCAGTAGATCGCCCAACAGGGGAGTCACTGAAAACATTCAGTACTTC.

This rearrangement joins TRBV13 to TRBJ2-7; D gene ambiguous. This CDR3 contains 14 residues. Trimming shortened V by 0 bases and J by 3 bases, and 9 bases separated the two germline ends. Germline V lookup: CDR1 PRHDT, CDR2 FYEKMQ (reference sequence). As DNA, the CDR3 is TGTGCCAGCAGCTTAGGGCCAGGTCGCTACGAGCAGTACTTC. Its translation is CASSLGPGRYEQYF.

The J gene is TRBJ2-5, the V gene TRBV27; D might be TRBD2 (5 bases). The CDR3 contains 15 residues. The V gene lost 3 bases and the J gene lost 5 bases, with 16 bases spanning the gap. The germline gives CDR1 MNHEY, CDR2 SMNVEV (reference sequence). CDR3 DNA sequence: TGTGCCAGCAGTTTGCGCGAGGAGGTTAGGGAGACCCAGTACTTC. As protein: CASSLREEVRETQYF.

CDR3 DNA sequence: TGTGCCAGCAGCCCCTCGGGGGACTATGGCTACACCTTC. This sequence encodes CASSPSGDYGYTF. The V gene is TRBV7-9, the J gene TRBJ1-2; the D gene is possibly TRBD1 (5 bases). The CDR3 runs to 13 residues. The ends were cut back, 5 bases at V and 3 bases at J, with 10 bases in the middle. Germline V gives CDR1 SEHNR, CDR2 FQNEAQ (reference sequence).

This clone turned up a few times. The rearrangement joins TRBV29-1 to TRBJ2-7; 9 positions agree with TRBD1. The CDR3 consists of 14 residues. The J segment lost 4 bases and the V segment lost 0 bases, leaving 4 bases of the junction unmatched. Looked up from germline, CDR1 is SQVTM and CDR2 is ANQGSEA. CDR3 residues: CSVEDHGQGYEQYF. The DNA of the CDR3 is TGCAGCGTTGAAGATCATGGACAGGGGTACGAGCAGTACTTC.

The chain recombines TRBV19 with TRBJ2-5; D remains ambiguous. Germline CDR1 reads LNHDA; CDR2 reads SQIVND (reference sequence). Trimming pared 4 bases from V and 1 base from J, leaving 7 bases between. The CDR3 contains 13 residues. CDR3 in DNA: TGTGCCAGTAGTAACCTGACCCAAGAGACCCAGTACTTC. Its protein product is CASSNLTQETQYF.